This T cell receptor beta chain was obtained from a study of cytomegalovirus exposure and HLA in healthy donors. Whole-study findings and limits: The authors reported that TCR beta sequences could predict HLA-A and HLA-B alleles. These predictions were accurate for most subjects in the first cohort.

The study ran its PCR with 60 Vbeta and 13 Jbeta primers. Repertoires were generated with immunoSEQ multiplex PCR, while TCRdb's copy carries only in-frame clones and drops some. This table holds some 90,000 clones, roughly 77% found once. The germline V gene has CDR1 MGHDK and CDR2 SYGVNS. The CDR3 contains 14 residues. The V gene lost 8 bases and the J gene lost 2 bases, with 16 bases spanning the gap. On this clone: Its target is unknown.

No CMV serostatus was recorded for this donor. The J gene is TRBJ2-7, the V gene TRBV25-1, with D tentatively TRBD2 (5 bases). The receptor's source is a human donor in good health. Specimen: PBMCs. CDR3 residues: CASGGGGRPYEQYF. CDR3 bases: TGTGCCAGCGGAGGAGGTGGCAGACCCTACGAGCAGTACTTC.